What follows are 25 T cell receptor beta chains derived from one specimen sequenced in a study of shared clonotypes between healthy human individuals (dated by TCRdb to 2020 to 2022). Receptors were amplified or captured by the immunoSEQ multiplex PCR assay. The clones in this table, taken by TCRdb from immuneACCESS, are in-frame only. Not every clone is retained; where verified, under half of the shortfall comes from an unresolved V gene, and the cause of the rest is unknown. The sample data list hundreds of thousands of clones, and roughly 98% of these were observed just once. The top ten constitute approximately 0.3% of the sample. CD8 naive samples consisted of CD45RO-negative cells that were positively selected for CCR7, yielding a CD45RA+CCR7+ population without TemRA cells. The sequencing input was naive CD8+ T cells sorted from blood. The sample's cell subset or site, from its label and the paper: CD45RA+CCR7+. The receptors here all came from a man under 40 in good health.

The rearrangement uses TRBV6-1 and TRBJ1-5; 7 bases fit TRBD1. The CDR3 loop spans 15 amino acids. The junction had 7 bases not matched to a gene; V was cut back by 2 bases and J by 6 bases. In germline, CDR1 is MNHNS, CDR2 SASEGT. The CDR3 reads CASSESRQGGQPQHF. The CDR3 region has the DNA TGTGCCAGCAGTGAATCCCGACAGGGTGGTCAGCCCCAGCATTTT.

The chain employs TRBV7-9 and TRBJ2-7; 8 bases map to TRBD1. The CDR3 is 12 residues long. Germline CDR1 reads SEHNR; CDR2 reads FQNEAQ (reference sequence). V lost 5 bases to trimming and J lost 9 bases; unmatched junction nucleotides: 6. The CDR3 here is CASSDGRGRQYF. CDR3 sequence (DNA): TGTGCCAGCAGCGACGGCAGGGGGCGGCAGTACTTC. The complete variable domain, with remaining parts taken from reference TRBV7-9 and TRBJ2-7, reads DTGVSQNPRHKITKRGQNVTFRCDPISEHNRLYWYRQTLGQGPEFLTYFQNEAQLEKSRLLSDRFSAERPKGSFSTLEIQRTEQGDSAMYLCASSDGRGRQYFGPGTRLTVT.

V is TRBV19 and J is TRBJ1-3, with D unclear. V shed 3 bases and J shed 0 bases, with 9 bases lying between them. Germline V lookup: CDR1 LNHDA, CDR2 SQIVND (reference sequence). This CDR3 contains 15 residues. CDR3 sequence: CASSIAGISGNTIYF. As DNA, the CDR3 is TGTGCCAGTAGTATTGCGGGGATCTCTGGAAACACCATATATTTT.

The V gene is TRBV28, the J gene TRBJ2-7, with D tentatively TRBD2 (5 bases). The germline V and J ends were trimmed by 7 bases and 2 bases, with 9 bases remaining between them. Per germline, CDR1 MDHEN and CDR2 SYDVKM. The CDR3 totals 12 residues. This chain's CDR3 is CASKAGTYEQYF. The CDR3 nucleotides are TGTGCCAGCAAGGCCGGGACCTACGAGCAGTACTTC. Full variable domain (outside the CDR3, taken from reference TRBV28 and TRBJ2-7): DVKVTQSSRYLVKRTGEKVFLECVQDMDHENMFWYRQDPGLGLRLIYFSYDVKMKEKGDIPEGYSVSREKKERFSLILESASTNQTSMYLCASKAGTYEQYFGPGTRLTVT.

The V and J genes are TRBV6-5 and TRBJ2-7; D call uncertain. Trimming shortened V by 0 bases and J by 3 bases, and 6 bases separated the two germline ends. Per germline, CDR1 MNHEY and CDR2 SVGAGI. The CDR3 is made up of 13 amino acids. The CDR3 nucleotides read TGTGCCAGCAGTTACTCTGGCTACTACGAGCAGTACTTC. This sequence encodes CASSYSGYYEQYF.

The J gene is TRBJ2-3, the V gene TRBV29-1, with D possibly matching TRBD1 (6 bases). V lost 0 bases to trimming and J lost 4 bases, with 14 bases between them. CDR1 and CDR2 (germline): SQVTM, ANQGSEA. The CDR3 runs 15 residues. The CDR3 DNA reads TGCAGCGTTGAAGATCCGAGACAGGTCGCAGATACGCAGTATTTT. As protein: CSVEDPRQVADTQYF.

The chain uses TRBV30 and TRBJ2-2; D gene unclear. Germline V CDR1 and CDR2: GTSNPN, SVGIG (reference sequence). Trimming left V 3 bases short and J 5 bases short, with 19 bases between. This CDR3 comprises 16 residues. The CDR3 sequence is CAWSPNIGPRTGELFF. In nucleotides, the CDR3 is TGTGCCTGGAGCCCCAATATCGGCCCAAGGACCGGGGAGCTGTTTTTT.

This chain's CDR3 is CASSVEVSGRAPDTQYF. In DNA, the CDR3 is TGTGCCAGCAGCGTAGAGGTCAGCGGGAGGGCCCCAGATACGCAGTATTTT. V and J are TRBV9 and TRBJ2-3; 10 positions agree with TRBD2. The CDR3 totals 17 residues. CDR1 is SGDLS and CDR2 is YYNGEE in the germline V gene. V lost 0 bases, J lost 4 bases, and 8 bases stayed unmatched. Variable domain in full (rest from reference TRBV9 and TRBJ2-3): DSGVTQTPKHLITATGQRVTLRCSPRSGDLSVYWYQQSLDQGLQFLIQYYNGEERAKGNILERFSAQQFPDLHSELNLSSLELGDSALYFCASSVEVSGRAPDTQYFGPGTRLTVL.

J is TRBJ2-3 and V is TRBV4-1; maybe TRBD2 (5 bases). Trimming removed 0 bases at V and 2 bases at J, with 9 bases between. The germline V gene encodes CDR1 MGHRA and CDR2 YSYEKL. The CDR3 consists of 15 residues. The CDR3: CASSQERADTDTQYF. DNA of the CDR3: TGCGCCAGCAGCCAAGAGCGGGCAGACACAGATACGCAGTATTTT.

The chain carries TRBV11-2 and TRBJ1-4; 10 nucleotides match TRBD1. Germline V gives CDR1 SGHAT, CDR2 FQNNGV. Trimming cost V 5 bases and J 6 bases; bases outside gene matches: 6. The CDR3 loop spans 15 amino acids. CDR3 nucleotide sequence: TGTGCCAGCAGCGGCGACAGGGGGCTAGATGAAAAACTGTTTTTT. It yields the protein CASSGDRGLDEKLFF.

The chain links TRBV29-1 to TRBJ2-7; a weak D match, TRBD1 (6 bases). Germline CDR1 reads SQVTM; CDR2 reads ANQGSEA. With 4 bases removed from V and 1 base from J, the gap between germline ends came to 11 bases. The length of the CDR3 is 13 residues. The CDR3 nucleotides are TGCAGCGTTGGGTACAGGGAATCCTACGAGCAGTACTTC. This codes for CSVGYRESYEQYF.

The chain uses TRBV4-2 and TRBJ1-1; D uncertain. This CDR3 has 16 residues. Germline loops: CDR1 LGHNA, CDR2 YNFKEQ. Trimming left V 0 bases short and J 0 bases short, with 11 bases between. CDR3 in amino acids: CASSQDRRLMNTEAFF. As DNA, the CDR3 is TGTGCCAGCAGCCAAGATAGGAGGCTCATGAACACTGAAGCTTTCTTT.

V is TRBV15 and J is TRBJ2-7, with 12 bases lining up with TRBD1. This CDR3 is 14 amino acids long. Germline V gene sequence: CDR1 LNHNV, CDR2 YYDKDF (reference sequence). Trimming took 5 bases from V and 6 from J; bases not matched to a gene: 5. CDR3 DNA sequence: TGTGCCACCAGCTGGGACAGGGGGCTGCTCGAGCAGTACTTC. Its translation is CATSWDRGLLEQYF.

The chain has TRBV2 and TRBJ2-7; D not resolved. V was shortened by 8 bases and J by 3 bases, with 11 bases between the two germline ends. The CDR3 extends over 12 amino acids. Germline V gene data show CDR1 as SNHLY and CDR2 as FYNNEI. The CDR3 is CASLGFLYEQYF. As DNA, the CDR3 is TGTGCCAGCTTAGGATTTCTCTACGAGCAGTACTTC.

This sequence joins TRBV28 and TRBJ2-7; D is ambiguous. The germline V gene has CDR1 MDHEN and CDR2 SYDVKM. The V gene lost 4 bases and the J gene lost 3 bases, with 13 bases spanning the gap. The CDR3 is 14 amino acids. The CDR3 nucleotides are TGTGCCAGCAGTTCCGTGGACGGATACTACGAGCAGTACTTC. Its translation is CASSSVDGYYEQYF.

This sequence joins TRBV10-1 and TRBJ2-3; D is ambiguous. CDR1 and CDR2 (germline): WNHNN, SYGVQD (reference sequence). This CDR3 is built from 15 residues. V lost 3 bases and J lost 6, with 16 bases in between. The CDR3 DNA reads TGCGCCAGCAGTGAAAGTAGTCTATTATCGGATACGCAGTATTTT. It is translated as CASSESSLLSDTQYF.

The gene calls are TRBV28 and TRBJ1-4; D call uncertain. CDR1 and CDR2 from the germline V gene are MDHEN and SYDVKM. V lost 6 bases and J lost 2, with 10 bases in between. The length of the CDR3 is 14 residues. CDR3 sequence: CASSQIRTNEKLFF. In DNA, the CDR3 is TGTGCCAGCAGCCAGATCAGGACTAATGAAAAACTGTTTTTT.

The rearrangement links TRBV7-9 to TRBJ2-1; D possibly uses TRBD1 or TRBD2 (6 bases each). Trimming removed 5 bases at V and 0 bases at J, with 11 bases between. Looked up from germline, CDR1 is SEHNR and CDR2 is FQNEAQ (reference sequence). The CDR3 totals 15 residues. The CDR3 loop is CASSGRGRSYNEQFF. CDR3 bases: TGTGCCAGCAGCGGCCGGGGGCGCTCCTACAATGAGCAGTTCTTC.

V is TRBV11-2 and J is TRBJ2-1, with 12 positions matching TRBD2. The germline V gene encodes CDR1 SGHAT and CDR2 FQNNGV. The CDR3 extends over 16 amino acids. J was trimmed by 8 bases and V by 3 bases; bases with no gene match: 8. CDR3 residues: CASSFLTSGSLDEQFF. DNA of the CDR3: TGTGCCAGCAGCTTTCTGACTAGCGGGAGTCTCGATGAGCAGTTCTTC.

This CDR3 is CASRQDRVAYNEQFF. As DNA, the CDR3 is TGTGCCAGCAGGCAGGACAGGGTGGCCTACAATGAGCAGTTCTTC. The chain employs TRBV6-1 and TRBJ2-1; TRBD1 matches 8 bases. CDR1 MNHNS and CDR2 SASEGT come from the germline V gene. Germline trimming cut 6 bases from V and 2 bases from J; bases unmatched to any gene: 6. The CDR3 covers 15 residues.

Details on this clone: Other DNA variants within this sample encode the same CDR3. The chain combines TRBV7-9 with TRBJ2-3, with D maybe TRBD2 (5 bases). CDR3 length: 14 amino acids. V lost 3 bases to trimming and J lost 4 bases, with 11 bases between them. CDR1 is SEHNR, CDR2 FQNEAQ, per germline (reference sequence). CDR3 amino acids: CASSLLAGADTQYF. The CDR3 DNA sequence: TGTGCCAGCAGCTTGCTTGCCGGGGCAGATACGCAGTATTTT.

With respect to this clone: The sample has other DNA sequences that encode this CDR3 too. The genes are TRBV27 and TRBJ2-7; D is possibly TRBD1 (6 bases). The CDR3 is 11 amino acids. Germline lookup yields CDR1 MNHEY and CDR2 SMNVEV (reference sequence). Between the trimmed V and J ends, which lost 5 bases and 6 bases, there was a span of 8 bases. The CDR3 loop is CASSIGGEQYF. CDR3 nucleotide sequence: TGTGCCAGCAGTATAGGGGGCGAGCAGTACTTC.

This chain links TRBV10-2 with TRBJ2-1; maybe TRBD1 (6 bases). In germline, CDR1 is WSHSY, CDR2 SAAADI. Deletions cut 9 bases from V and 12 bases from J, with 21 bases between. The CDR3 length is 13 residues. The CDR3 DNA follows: TGCGCCAGTTTAAGTGGGACATCCTATGGGCAGTTCTTC. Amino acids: CASLSGTSYGQFF.

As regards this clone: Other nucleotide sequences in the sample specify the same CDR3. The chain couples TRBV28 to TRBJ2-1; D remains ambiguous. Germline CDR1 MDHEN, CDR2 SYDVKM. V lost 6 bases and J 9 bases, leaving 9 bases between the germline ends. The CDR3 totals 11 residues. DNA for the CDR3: TGTGCCAGCAGCAGAGGCGGTGAGCAGTTCTTC. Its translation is CASSRGGEQFF.

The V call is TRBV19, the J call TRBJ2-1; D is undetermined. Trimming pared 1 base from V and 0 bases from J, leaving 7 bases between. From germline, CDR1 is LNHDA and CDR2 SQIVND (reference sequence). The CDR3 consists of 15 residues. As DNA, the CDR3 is TGTGCCAGTAGTATAGCACTCCACTCCTACAATGAGCAGTTCTTC. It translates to CASSIALHSYNEQFF.